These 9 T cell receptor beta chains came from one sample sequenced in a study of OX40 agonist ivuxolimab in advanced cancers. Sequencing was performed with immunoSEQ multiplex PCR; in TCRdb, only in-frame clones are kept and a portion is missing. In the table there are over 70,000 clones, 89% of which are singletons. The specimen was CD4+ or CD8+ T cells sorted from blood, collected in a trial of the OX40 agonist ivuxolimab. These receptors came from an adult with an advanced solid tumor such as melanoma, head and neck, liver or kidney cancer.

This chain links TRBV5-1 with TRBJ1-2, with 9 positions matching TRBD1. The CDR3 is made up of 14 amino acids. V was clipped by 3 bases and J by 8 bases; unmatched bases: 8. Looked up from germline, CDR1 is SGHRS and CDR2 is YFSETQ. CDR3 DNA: TGCGCCAGCAGCTGGTCCGGGACAGGGTACGGCTACACCTTC. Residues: CASSWSGTGYGYTF.

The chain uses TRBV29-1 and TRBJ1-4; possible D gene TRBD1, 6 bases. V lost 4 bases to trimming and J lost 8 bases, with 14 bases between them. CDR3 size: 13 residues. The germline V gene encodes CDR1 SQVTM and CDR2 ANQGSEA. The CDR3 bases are TGCAGCGTTGGGGAGGGGACACAGGAAAAACTGTTTTTT. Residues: CSVGEGTQEKLFF.

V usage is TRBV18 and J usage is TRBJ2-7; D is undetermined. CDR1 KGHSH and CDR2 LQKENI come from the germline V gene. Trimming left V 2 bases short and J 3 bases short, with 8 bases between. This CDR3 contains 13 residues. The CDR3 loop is CASSPKTDYEQYV. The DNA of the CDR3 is TGTGCCAGCTCACCAAAGACGGACTACGAGCAGTACGTC.

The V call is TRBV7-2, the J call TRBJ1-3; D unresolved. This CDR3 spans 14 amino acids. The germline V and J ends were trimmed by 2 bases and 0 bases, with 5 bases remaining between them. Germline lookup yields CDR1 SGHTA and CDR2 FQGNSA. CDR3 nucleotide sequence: TGTGCCAGCAGCTTAAGCTACTCTGGAAACACCATATATTTT. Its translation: CASSLSYSGNTIYF.

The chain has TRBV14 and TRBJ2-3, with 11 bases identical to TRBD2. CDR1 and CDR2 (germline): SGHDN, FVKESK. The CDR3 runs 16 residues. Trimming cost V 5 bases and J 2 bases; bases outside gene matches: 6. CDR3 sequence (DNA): TGTGCCAGCAGCTCCTTTAGCGGGAGGGACACAGATACGCAGTATTTT. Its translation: CASSSFSGRDTDTQYF.

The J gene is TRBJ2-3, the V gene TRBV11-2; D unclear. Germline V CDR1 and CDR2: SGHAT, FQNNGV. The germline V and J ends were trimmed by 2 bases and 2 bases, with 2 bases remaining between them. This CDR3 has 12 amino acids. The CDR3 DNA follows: TGTGCCAGCAGCTTAAACACAGATACGCAGTATTTT. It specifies CASSLNTDTQYF.

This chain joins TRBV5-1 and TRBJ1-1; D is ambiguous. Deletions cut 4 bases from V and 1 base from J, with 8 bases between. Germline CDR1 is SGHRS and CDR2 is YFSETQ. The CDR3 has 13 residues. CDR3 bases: TGCGCCAGCAGCGGAGGAACGAACACTGAAGCTTTCTTT. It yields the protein CASSGGTNTEAFF.

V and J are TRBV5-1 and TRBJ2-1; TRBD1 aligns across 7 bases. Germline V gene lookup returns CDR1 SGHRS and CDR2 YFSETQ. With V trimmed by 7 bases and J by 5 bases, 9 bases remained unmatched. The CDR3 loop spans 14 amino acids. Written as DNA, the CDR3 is TGCGCCAGCGGTAGCTCGGGACAGCACAATGAGCAGTTCTTC. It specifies CASGSSGQHNEQFF.

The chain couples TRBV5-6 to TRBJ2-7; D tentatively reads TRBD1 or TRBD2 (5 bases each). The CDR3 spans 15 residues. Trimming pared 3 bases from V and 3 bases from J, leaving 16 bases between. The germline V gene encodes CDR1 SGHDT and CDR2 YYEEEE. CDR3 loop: CASSSNGDPLYEQYV. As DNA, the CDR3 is TGTGCCAGCAGCTCGAACGGGGACCCACTCTACGAGCAGTACGTC.